Included here is one T cell receptor beta chain sequence, with context. The data derive from a study of blood T cell repertoires in COVID-19. The overall study: Italy, Spain and the United States were the sources of the convalescent and acute COVID-19 samples. The cDNA or gDNA used as material had been derived from T cells, B-cell-depleted T cells, or PBMCs.

The ends were cut back, 1 base at V and 9 bases at J, with 6 bases in the middle. CDR1 is SGHVS and CDR2 is FQNEAQ in the germline V gene. This CDR3 has 12 residues. Per the study methods: Amplification from reference gene primers served as the basis for estimated nucleated cell counts. Libraries were prepared by immunoSEQ multiplex PCR; TCRdb keeps only in-frame clonotypes and omits some of them. The V and J calls and clone size were taken over from that table, and D and trimming were inferred from the DNA. The sample records tens of thousands of clones, around 90% being singletons. The clonotype was recovered from a man in his sixties with acute or convalescent COVID-19. V and J are TRBV7-8 and TRBJ2-2; D is undetermined. The sequenced sample consisted of peripheral blood. CDR3 bases: TGTGCCAGCAGCTTAGTCATTCGGGAGCTGTTTTTT. Residues: CASSLVIRELFF.